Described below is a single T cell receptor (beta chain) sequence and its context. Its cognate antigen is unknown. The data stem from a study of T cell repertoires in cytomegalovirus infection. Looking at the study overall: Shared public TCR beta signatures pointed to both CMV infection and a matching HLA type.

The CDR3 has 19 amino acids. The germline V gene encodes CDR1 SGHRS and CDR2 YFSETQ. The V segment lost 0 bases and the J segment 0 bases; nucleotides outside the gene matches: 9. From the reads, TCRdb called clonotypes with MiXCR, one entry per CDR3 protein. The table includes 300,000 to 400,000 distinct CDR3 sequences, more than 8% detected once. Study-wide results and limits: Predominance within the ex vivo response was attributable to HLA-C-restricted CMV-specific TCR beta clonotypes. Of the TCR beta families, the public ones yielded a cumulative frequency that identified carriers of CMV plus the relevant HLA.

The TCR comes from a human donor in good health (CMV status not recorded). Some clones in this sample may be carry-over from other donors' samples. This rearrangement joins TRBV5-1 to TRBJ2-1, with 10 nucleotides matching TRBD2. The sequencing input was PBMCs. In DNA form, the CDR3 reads TGCGCCAGCAGCTTGGATATTAGCGGGGGGCAGAGCTCCTACAATGAGCAGTTCTTC. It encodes CASSLDISGGQSSYNEQFF.